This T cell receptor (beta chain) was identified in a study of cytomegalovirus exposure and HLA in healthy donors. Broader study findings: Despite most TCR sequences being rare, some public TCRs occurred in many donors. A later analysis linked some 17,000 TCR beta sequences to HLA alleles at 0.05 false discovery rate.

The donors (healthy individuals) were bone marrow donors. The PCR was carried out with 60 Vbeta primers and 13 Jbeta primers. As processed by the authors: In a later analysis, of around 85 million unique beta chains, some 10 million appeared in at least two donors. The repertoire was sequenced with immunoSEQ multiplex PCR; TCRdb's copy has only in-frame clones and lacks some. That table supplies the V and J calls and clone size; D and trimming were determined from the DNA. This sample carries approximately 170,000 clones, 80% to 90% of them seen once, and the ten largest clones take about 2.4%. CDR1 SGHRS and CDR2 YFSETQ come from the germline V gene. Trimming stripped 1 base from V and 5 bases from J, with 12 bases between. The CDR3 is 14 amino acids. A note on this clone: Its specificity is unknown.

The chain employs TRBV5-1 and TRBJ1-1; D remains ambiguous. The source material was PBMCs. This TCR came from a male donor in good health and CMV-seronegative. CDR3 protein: CASSLSGGLTEAFF. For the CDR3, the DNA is TGCGCCAGCAGCTTGTCAGGAGGGTTAACTGAAGCTTTCTTT.